This T cell receptor beta chain derives from a study of blood T cell repertoires in COVID-19. Study information: In each case, the material was cDNA or gDNA derived from T cells, B-cell-depleted T cells, or PBMCs.

This table comes from immunoSEQ multiplex PCR, and its TCRdb copy is limited to in-frame clones, with some not included. The sample consists of about 360,000 clones, 87% of them appearing once. Germline V lookup: CDR1 SGHTA, CDR2 FQGNSA. This CDR3 has 16 amino acids. Trimming left V 8 bases short and J 3 bases short, with 23 bases between. Clinical histories supplied by participants themselves formed the basis of cohort assignment. The chain is built from TRBV7-2 and TRBJ2-7, with D possibly TRBD2 on 7 matching bases. The source of this sequence is a man in his forties in a cohort exposed to, infected with or recovered from COVID-19 (not recorded which). The sample consisted of PBMCs or T cells enriched from blood (not recorded which). The CDR3 DNA follows: TGTGCCAGCTGCGCGCCTCTCGGCGGGGGCGGCTACGAGCAGTACTTC. Encoded protein: CASCAPLGGGGYEQYF. Full variable domain (missing parts from reference TRBV7-2 and TRBJ2-7): GAGVSQSPSNKVTEKGKDVELRCDPISGHTALYWYRQSLGQGLEFLIYFQGNSAPDKSGLPSDRFSAERTGGSVSTLTIQRTQQEDSAVYLCASCAPLGGGGYEQYFGPGTRLTVT.